These 15 T cell receptor beta chains originate from one sample sequenced in a study of cytotoxic CD8 clonotypes in ibrutinib-treated CLL. TCRdb's copy holds only in-frame clones and misses some; the assay was immunoSEQ multiplex PCR. The sample records approximately 70,000 clones, about 84% being singletons. Material: PBMCs, obtained at disease progression, from a patient treated with ibrutinib. Every receptor here comes from a human donor with chronic lymphocytic leukemia.

This chain joins TRBV4-1 and TRBJ1-5; 7 nucleotides agree with TRBD1. V lost 4 bases to trimming and J lost 6 bases; unmatched junction nucleotides: 9. Germline V CDR1 and CDR2: MGHRA, YSYEKL. This CDR3 is built from 15 residues. This CDR3 is CASSRSTGSRQPQHF. The CDR3, as DNA: TGCGCCAGCAGCCGGTCGACAGGGTCTCGTCAGCCCCAGCATTTT.

The CDR3 DNA reads as TGTGCCAGAAGCTTTTTTACGGACAGGGACCTTAGAGAGCAGTACTTC. Its protein product is CARSFFTDRDLREQYF. This chain connects TRBV7-5 to TRBJ2-7; no DNA check was done on the table's D call, TRBD1. TRBV7-5 is classified as a pseudogene. The CDR3 contains 16 residues.

The chain is built from TRBV4-1 and TRBJ2-5, with TRBD2 matching over 11 bases. The CDR3 is made up of 17 amino acids. Germline V gene data show CDR1 as MGHRA and CDR2 as YSYEKL. Unmatched junction bases numbered 11, after V lost 4 bases and J lost 4 bases. The CDR3 nucleotides are TGCGCCAGCAGCCTCCTTTCCCTTAGCGGGAGGGGAGAGACCCAGTACTTC. This encodes CASSLLSLSGRGETQYF.

V and J are TRBV27 and TRBJ2-6; D uncertain. V lost 1 base and J lost 0, with 7 bases in between. Per the germline V gene, CDR1 is MNHEY and CDR2 is SMNVEV (reference sequence). The CDR3 runs to 16 residues. The CDR3 DNA is TGTGCCAGCAGTTTATTAGCCGGCTCTGGGGCCAACGTCCTGACTTTC. Translated, it gives CASSLLAGSGANVLTF.

The V and J genes are TRBV5-4 and TRBJ2-6; the D is unclear. V was clipped by 5 bases and J by 1 base, with 13 bases between them. The CDR3 is 16 amino acids. CDR1 SGHNT and CDR2 YYREEE come from the germline V gene (reference sequence). In DNA form, the CDR3 reads TGTGCCAGCAGGTTGCTCCGGTTTTCTGGGGCCAACGTCCTGACTTTC. Its protein product is CASRLLRFSGANVLTF.

The V gene is TRBV28, the J gene TRBJ1-2; D uncertain. The V gene's germline CDR1 is MDHEN and CDR2 SYDVKM. V was shortened by 5 bases and J by 5 bases, with 12 bases between the two germline ends. The CDR3 has 13 amino acids. CDR3 sequence reads: CASSTTVDYGYTF. The CDR3 bases are TGTGCCAGCAGTACAACAGTGGATTATGGCTACACCTTC.

This clone was counted only a few times. The chain couples TRBV11-2 to TRBJ1-5; D not resolved. The CDR3 has 13 residues. The V gene lost 1 base and the J gene lost 12 bases, with 13 bases spanning the gap. Germline CDR1 and CDR2: SGHAT and FQNNGV. CDR3 nucleotide sequence: TGTGCCAGCAGCTTAGTAGAGGAGGCGCTCCAGCATTTT. It specifies CASSLVEEALQHF.

J is TRBJ1-2 and V is TRBV29-1; D is undetermined. The germline V gene has CDR1 SQVTM and CDR2 ANQGSEA. Trimming removed 7 bases from V and 6 bases from J, with 15 bases in between. The CDR3 runs 12 residues. CDR3 protein: CSADLGNNGYTF. For the CDR3, the DNA is TGCAGCGCCGACCTGGGGAATAATGGCTACACCTTC.

This chain uses TRBV7-7 with TRBJ2-3; D gene unclear. V lost 3 bases and J 1 base, leaving 8 bases between the germline ends. The germline gives CDR1 SSHAT, CDR2 FNYEAQ (reference sequence). This CDR3 comprises 14 residues. The CDR3 DNA follows: TGTGCCAGCAGCTTGGAAGGGCGCACAGATACGCAGTATTTT. Translating gives CASSLEGRTDTQYF.

The chain recombines TRBV5-1 with TRBJ2-5; TRBD2 matches 8 bases. The CDR3 totals 13 residues. Germline V gene data show CDR1 as SGHRS and CDR2 as YFSETQ. V lost 6 bases to trimming and J lost 5 bases; unmatched junction nucleotides: 6. The CDR3 reads CASTSGLDETQYF. CDR3 coding DNA: TGCGCCAGCACTAGCGGGTTAGATGAGACCCAGTACTTC.

The chain combines TRBV4-2 with TRBJ2-6, with D perhaps TRBD2 (5 bases). This CDR3 is built from 15 residues. V was cut by 3 bases and J by 4 bases, with 10 bases left in between. The V gene's germline CDR1 is LGHNA and CDR2 YNFKEQ. The DNA for the CDR3 is TGTGCCAGCAGCCAGGAGGTGGCGGGGGCCAACGTCCTGACTTTC. Protein product: CASSQEVAGANVLTF.

The rearrangement joins TRBV7-2 to TRBJ1-5, with 11 bases matching TRBD1. In germline, CDR1 is SGHTA, CDR2 FQGNSA. Losses at the gene ends were 7 bases for V and 12 bases for J; bases not matched to a gene: 11. The CDR3 covers 14 residues. The CDR3 DNA reads TGTGCCAGCACCTCCGGACAGGGGGCTGTGGGCCAGCATTTT. Translating gives CASTSGQGAVGQHF.

The chain is built from TRBV5-1 and TRBJ2-7, with D possibly TRBD1 on 7 matching bases. The germline V and J ends were trimmed by 2 bases and 4 bases, with 16 bases remaining between them. In germline, CDR1 is SGHRS, CDR2 YFSETQ. The CDR3 consists of 15 residues. CDR3 protein: CASSLYAGQIYEQYF. The CDR3 DNA is TGCGCCAGCAGCTTATACGCGGGACAGATATACGAGCAGTACTTC.

The V and J genes are TRBV27 and TRBJ2-2; D gene uncertain. CDR1 is MNHEY and CDR2 is SMNVEV in the germline V gene (reference sequence). V was pared by 1 base and J by 1 base, with 1 base between. The CDR3 runs 13 residues. CDR3 amino acids: CASSLLNTGELFF. CDR3 nucleotide sequence: TGTGCCAGCAGTTTATTGAACACCGGGGAGCTGTTTTTT.

The chain uses TRBV11-2 and TRBJ2-7; 8 bases match TRBD1. The CDR3 runs to 17 residues. The V and J ends lost 4 bases and 0 bases, in that order; junction bases with no gene match: 11. From germline, CDR1 is SGHAT and CDR2 FQNNGV. DNA of the CDR3: TGTGCCAGCAGCTCTCGCGGACAGGGTAGTTCCTCCTACGAGCAGTACTTC. This codes for CASSSRGQGSSSYEQYF.